This TCR beta chain derives from a study of technical replicates of blood from a handful of donors. The protocol was immunoSEQ multiplex PCR, while the TCRdb copy is restricted to in-frame clones and leaves out a portion. The table lists fewer than 90,000 clones, roughly 90% of them singletons. V lost 6 bases to trimming and J lost 5 bases; unmatched junction nucleotides: 16. CDR3 length: 18 residues. Germline assignment: CDR1 ENHRY and CDR2 SYGVKD. Specimen: T cells isolated from PBMCs. This TCR derives from a human donor in good health. The V call is TRBV10-3, the J call TRBJ2-3, with 11 bases that match TRBD2. CDR3 DNA: TGTGCCATCAGCCCAGGTTCTCTGACTAGCGGGAAAGGAGATACGCAGTATTTT. This translates into CAISPGSLTSGKGDTQYF.